The clone carrying this T cell receptor beta chain appeared a single time. What it binds is not known. The record originates from a study of CD8 T cells in Susac syndrome. Random hexamers were used to reverse transcribe roughly 0.45 to 1 ug of RNA. An immunoSEQ multiplex PCR generated amplified TCR beta CDR3 products spanning 54 Vbeta and 13 Jbeta. TCRdb re-analysed the immunoSEQ multiplex PCR reads in MiXCR, keeping a single row per CDR3 protein. The sample yields 210,000 or so distinct CDR3 sequences, approximately 94% seen once. Sequencing targeted TCR beta in blood CD8+ and CD4+ T cells. The CDR3 extends over 15 amino acids. The ends lost 4 bases at V and 6 bases at J; junction bases unmatched: 6. CDR1 MDHEN and CDR2 SYDVKM come from the germline V gene. Study results and caveats: Expansion of clones was not seen in the CD4+ T cell repertoires of Susac syndrome.

The sequence was obtained from a human donor with Susac syndrome. V and J are TRBV28 and TRBJ2-4; 10 bases are a match to TRBD1. Sequences were obtained from CD4+ T cells from PBMCs. CDR3 nucleotides: TGTGCCAGCAGTTCCCTTAGGACAGGGGGAAACATTCAGTACTTC. Its translation: CASSSLRTGGNIQYF.